These 32 T cell receptor beta chains were sequenced from one sample in a study of control samples from healthy donors and cancer patients. Data came from immunoSEQ multiplex PCR; TCRdb stores just in-frame clones and leaves some out. The sample has around 80,000 clones, around 92% seen once; the top ten hold 5.5%. Sequences were obtained from blood. These receptors were obtained from a man aged 45 to 65 in good health.

This clone came up a few times. As DNA, the CDR3 is TGTGCCAGCACCACAGCAGGTGGGGGAAGGGGCGAGCAGTTCTTC. It yields the protein CASTTAGGGRGEQFF. The chain has TRBV7-9 and TRBJ2-1; D is perhaps TRBD1 or TRBD2 (5 bases each). This CDR3 has 15 residues. Germline lookup yields CDR1 SEHNR and CDR2 FQNEAQ (reference sequence). V lost 7 bases to trimming and J lost 10 bases, with 23 bases between them. Based on the CDR3 plus reference TRBV7-9 and TRBJ2-1, the full variable domain is DTGVSQNPRHKITKRGQNVTFRCDPISEHNRLYWYRQTLGQGPEFLTYFQNEAQLEKSRLLSDRFSAERPKGSFSTLEIQRTEQGDSAMYLCASTTAGGGRGEQFFGPGTRLTVL.

The chain is built from TRBV27 and TRBJ2-7; 7 nucleotides line up with TRBD1. The CDR3 sequence is 14 residues long. The V gene's germline CDR1 is MNHEY and CDR2 SMNVEV (reference sequence). V lost 6 bases to trimming and J lost 1 base; unmatched junction nucleotides: 6. CDR3 residues: CASRQTGISYEQYF. The CDR3 DNA follows: TGTGCCAGCAGGCAGACAGGGATTTCCTACGAGCAGTACTTC.

This clone showed up just a few times. This rearrangement joins TRBV19 to TRBJ1-5; TRBD1 agrees at 7 bases. Germline CDR1 reads LNHDA; CDR2 reads SQIVND (reference sequence). The CDR3 has 16 amino acids. The V and J ends lost 4 bases and 9 bases, in that order; junction bases with no gene match: 15. CDR3 in DNA: TGTGCCAGTAGTACCAGAGACAGGGCGGCCGGAAGGCCCCAGCATTTT. Translated: CASSTRDRAAGRPQHF.

J is TRBJ2-1 and V is TRBV5-5; D is possibly TRBD2 (5 bases). The CDR3 consists of 13 residues. V gave up 0 bases and J gave up 15 bases, with 16 bases separating them. From germline, CDR1 is SGHKS and CDR2 YYEKEE (reference sequence). As DNA, the CDR3 is TGTGCCAGCAGCTTGGCCCTAGCCACGAACGGGTTCTTC. It translates to CASSLALATNGFF.

This sequence joins TRBV7-9 and TRBJ1-4; 9 positions match TRBD1. The germline V gene has CDR1 SEHNR and CDR2 FQNEAQ (reference sequence). With 6 bases clipped from V and 7 bases from J, the junction kept 9 bases outside the gene matches. The CDR3 runs to 15 residues. The CDR3 here is CASRVTGGAGEKLFF. The CDR3, as DNA: TGTGCCAGCAGGGTTACAGGGGGCGCGGGTGAAAAACTGTTTTTT.

V gene TRBV11-2 combines with J gene TRBJ2-2, with D unresolved. This CDR3 region has 14 residues. Trimming shortened V by 1 base and J by 6 bases, and 9 bases separated the two germline ends. The germline V gene has CDR1 SGHAT and CDR2 FQNNGV. CDR3 DNA sequence: TGTGCCAGCAGCTTAGGGACCGCGGCCGGGGAGCTGTTTTTT. Encoded protein: CASSLGTAAGELFF.

V usage is TRBV5-1 and J usage is TRBJ1-2; 10 positions match TRBD1. This CDR3 spans 17 amino acids. The ends lost 3 bases at V and 4 bases at J; junction bases unmatched: 12. Germline V gives CDR1 SGHRS, CDR2 YFSETQ. The CDR3 DNA reads TGCGCCAGCAGCTCTACCGGGACAGGGGTTCCAGCCTATGGCTACACCTTC. Amino acids: CASSSTGTGVPAYGYTF.

This clone appeared once. J is TRBJ1-5 and V is TRBV30; no definite D call. Germline-derived CDR1 and CDR2 are GTSNPN and SVGIG (reference sequence). The ends were cut back, 1 base at V and 0 bases at J, with 1 base in the middle. The CDR3 consists of 12 residues. CDR3 DNA sequence: TGTGCCTGGAGTGGTAGCAATCAGCCCCAGCATTTT. It codes for CAWSGSNQPQHF.

The chain recombines TRBV7-9 with TRBJ2-7; D may be TRBD2 (5 bases). This CDR3 comprises 16 residues. Germline lookup yields CDR1 SEHNR and CDR2 FQNEAQ (reference sequence). V lost 5 bases to trimming and J lost 6 bases, with 23 bases between them. The CDR3 DNA reads as TGTGCCAGCAGCCCAAGGGCTGGGCAGGAGAGCGGCGAGCAGTACTTC. Amino acids: CASSPRAGQESGEQYF.

This chain joins TRBV19 and TRBJ2-3; no clear D gene. The V gene lost 7 bases and the J gene lost 2 bases, with 13 bases spanning the gap. The CDR3 covers 14 residues. Germline CDR1 and CDR2: LNHDA and SQIVND (reference sequence). The CDR3 loop reads CASNQGFSTDTQYF. CDR3 in DNA: TGTGCCAGTAACCAAGGGTTTTCCACAGATACGCAGTATTTT.

The J gene is TRBJ2-5, the V gene TRBV15; 7 bases are a match to TRBD2. After removal of 7 bases from V and 4 bases from J, the junction contained 12 bases not matched to a gene. CDR1 and CDR2 from the germline V gene are LNHNV and YYDKDF (reference sequence). The CDR3 loop spans 15 amino acids. The CDR3 loop is CATNSPAGTPETQYF. The DNA for the CDR3 is TGTGCCACCAATAGCCCAGCGGGGACCCCAGAGACCCAGTACTTC.

The chain employs TRBV30 and TRBJ1-2; D is uncertain. The CDR3 covers 12 residues. Germline V gene lookup returns CDR1 GTSNPN and CDR2 SVGIG (reference sequence). The V end lost 2 bases, the J end lost 7 bases, and 11 bases lay between the germline ends. CDR3 DNA sequence: TGTGCCTGGAGTTTTGGGCCTGGTGGCTACACCTTC. It translates to CAWSFGPGGYTF.

The chain combines TRBV6-5 with TRBJ1-3; tentatively, D is TRBD1 (5 bases). Germline V gives CDR1 MNHEY, CDR2 SVGAGI. This CDR3 contains 15 residues. V shed 0 bases and J shed 4 bases, with 10 bases lying between them. This chain's CDR3 is CASSYSEGLGNTIYF. CDR3 nucleotide sequence: TGTGCCAGCAGTTACTCGGAGGGACTGGGAAACACCATATATTTT.

The chain recombines TRBV6-5 with TRBJ2-2; TRBD2 agrees at 8 bases. The CDR3 is 15 residues long. Germline values: CDR1 MNHEY, CDR2 SVGAGI. Unmatched junction bases numbered 9, after V lost 6 bases and J lost 6 bases. The CDR3 protein is CASRNSGEWAGELFF. The CDR3 DNA reads as TGTGCCAGCAGAAATAGCGGGGAATGGGCCGGGGAGCTGTTTTTT.

V and J are TRBV7-6 and TRBJ1-6; unclear D gene. V gave up 5 bases and J gave up 7 bases, with 6 bases separating them. CDR3 length equals 12 residues. Looked up from germline, CDR1 is SGHVS and CDR2 is FNYEAQ. The CDR3 loop reads CASSPRNSPLHF. The CDR3 DNA reads TGTGCCAGCAGCCCCCGGAATTCACCCCTCCACTTT.

The chain employs TRBV20-1 and TRBJ2-1; the D gene is possibly TRBD1 (7 bases). The CDR3 spans 11 residues. V lost 6 bases to trimming and J lost 9 bases, with 12 bases between them. Germline V lookup: CDR1 DFQATT, CDR2 SNEGSKA (reference sequence). CDR3 loop: CSASQGGEQFF. In DNA, the CDR3 is TGCAGTGCCTCGCAGGGGGGTGAGCAGTTCTTC.

Only one count was recorded for this clone. The chain recombines TRBV21-1 with TRBJ1-2; the D call TRBD1 from the table was never checked on the DNA. TRBV21-1 is labeled a pseudogene. The length of the CDR3 is 14 residues. The CDR3 here is CASRGTGGCYGYTF. In DNA form, the CDR3 reads TGTGCCAGCAGAGGGACAGGGGGTTGCTATGGCTACACCTTC.

V usage is TRBV2 and J usage is TRBJ2-2; TRBD2 might be the D (5 bases). Germline V lookup: CDR1 SNHLY, CDR2 FYNNEI. Deletions cut 6 bases from V and 7 bases from J, with 15 bases between. This CDR3 region has 14 residues. The CDR3 region is CASSPNTRIGELFF. In nucleotides, the CDR3 is TGTGCCAGCAGCCCTAATACTAGAATCGGGGAGCTGTTTTTT.

This rearrangement joins TRBV4-1 to TRBJ2-5; TRBD2 matches 11 bases. The CDR3 spans 15 residues. Germline V gene data show CDR1 as MGHRA and CDR2 as YSYEKL. The V segment lost 4 bases and the J segment 2 bases; nucleotides outside the gene matches: 3. CDR3 sequence (DNA): TGCGCCAGCAGCCCGACTAGCGGGGCTCAAGAGACCCAGTACTTC. This gives the protein CASSPTSGAQETQYF.

This clone was seen a handful of times. Here the CDR3 DNA reads TGTGCCAGCAGCGTAGATCTGGCAGATACGCAGTATTTT. Its protein is CASSVDLADTQYF. The V call is TRBV9, the J call TRBJ2-3; D ambiguous. The germline V gene has CDR1 SGDLS and CDR2 YYNGEE. V was trimmed by 0 bases and J by 4 bases, leaving 6 bases between them. The CDR3 spans 13 residues.

The chain couples TRBV2 to TRBJ2-5, with TRBD2 matching over 8 bases. V lost 6 bases to trimming and J lost 5 bases; unmatched junction nucleotides: 14. Per the germline V gene, CDR1 is SNHLY and CDR2 is FYNNEI. The length of the CDR3 is 16 residues. Written as DNA, the CDR3 is TGTGCCAGCAGATTGAGTCCGGGGGGGCCGTGGGAGACCCAGTACTTC. This codes for CASRLSPGGPWETQYF.

The V and J genes are TRBV11-3 and TRBJ1-1; D call uncertain. CDR1 SGHNT and CDR2 YENEEA come from the germline V gene. Trimming removed 4 bases at V and 2 bases at J, with 2 bases between. The CDR3 runs 11 residues. CDR3 sequence (DNA): TGTGCCAGCAGCTCTAACACTGAAGCTTTCTTT. Its protein product is CASSSNTEAFF.

The rearrangement joins TRBV30 to TRBJ2-3, with D maybe TRBD2 (6 bases). From germline, CDR1 is GTSNPN and CDR2 SVGIG (reference sequence). This CDR3 comprises 13 residues. V lost 5 bases and J lost 0, with 9 bases in between. The CDR3 DNA follows: TGTGCCTGGGTAGCGGCTAGCACAGATACGCAGTATTTT. This gives the protein CAWVAASTDTQYF.

This clone was seen a handful of times. The chain couples TRBV24-1 to TRBJ1-5; D is perhaps TRBD1 (5 bases). Trimming removed 5 bases at V and 3 bases at J, with 13 bases between. Germline CDR1 is KGHDR and CDR2 is SFDVKD. The CDR3 covers 15 residues. In DNA, the CDR3 is TGTGCCACCAGTGCCTCCGGGACCTTCAATCAGCCCCAGCATTTT. Translation: CATSASGTFNQPQHF.

J is TRBJ2-7 and V is TRBV27; 9 positions agree with TRBD1. V trimming: 5 bases; J trimming: 4 bases; junction bases outside the gene matches: 15. The CDR3 length is 17 residues. Per the germline V gene, CDR1 is MNHEY and CDR2 is SMNVEV (reference sequence). DNA of the CDR3: TGTGCCAGCAGTGCCACCGGACAGGGGTATATTGGATACGAGCAGTACTTC. Amino acid sequence: CASSATGQGYIGYEQYF.

DNA of the CDR3: TGTGCCAGCAGTTACTCGAGTCTTTATAGCAATCAGCCCCAGCATTTT. Residues: CASSYSSLYSNQPQHF. This chain joins TRBV6-5 and TRBJ1-5; D not resolved. Germline CDR1 reads MNHEY; CDR2 reads SVGAGI. The V and J ends lost 0 bases and 0 bases respectively, with 9 bases between them. The CDR3 length is 16 residues.

CDR3 nucleotide sequence: TGTGCCAGCAGCTTAGATTTTTCTAGCAACGGGCAGTACTTC. Its translation: CASSLDFSSNGQYF. The V gene is TRBV11-2, the J gene TRBJ2-7; D is possibly TRBD2 (5 bases). Trimming pared 0 bases from V and 9 bases from J, leaving 15 bases between. This CDR3 region has 14 residues. Germline V gives CDR1 SGHAT, CDR2 FQNNGV.

This chain links TRBV11-2 with TRBJ2-7, with a weak D call TRBD2 (5 bases). V dropped 1 base and J dropped 1 base, with 8 bases sitting between them. CDR1 is SGHAT and CDR2 is FQNNGV in the germline V gene. The CDR3 has 14 amino acids. The chain's CDR3 is CASSLVPGSYEQYF. The CDR3 nucleotides are TGTGCCAGCAGCTTAGTGCCGGGATCCTACGAGCAGTACTTC.

In its sample, this clone was seen a few times. The chain uses TRBV7-8 and TRBJ1-4; 8 nucleotides line up with TRBD1. The CDR3 runs to 15 residues. The germline V gene encodes CDR1 SGHVS and CDR2 FQNEAQ. Trimming at V came to 5 bases and at J to 8 bases, leaving 10 bases not matched to a gene. CDR3 nucleotides: TGTGCCAGCAGCGTCGGACAGGGAGTAGGAGAAAAACTGTTTTTT. This encodes CASSVGQGVGEKLFF.

The rearrangement uses TRBV24-1 and TRBJ2-1, with 11 bases fitting TRBD2. The V segment lost 7 bases and the J segment 5 bases; nucleotides outside the gene matches: 9. The CDR3 contains 16 residues. In germline, CDR1 is KGHDR, CDR2 SFDVKD. The CDR3 spells CATRGLLAGANNEQFF. DNA for the CDR3: TGTGCCACCAGGGGGTTACTAGCGGGGGCCAACAATGAGCAGTTCTTC.

This chain uses TRBV20-1 with TRBJ1-6, with a tentative D call TRBD1 (5 bases). The V gene lost 3 bases and the J gene lost 4 bases, with 10 bases spanning the gap. Looked up from germline, CDR1 is DFQATT and CDR2 is SNEGSKA (reference sequence). The CDR3 is made up of 14 amino acids. The CDR3 DNA sequence: TGCAGTGCTAGTAGAGGGGAATATAATTCACCCCTCCACTTT. Protein product: CSASRGEYNSPLHF.

This rearrangement joins TRBV24-1 to TRBJ1-2; TRBD1 is a possible D gene (6 bases). Looked up from germline, CDR1 is KGHDR and CDR2 is SFDVKD. CDR3 length equals 12 residues. The V and J ends lost 4 bases and 5 bases respectively, with 7 bases between them. CDR3 nucleotides: TGTGCCACCAGTGACCAGGGGTATGGCTACACCTTC. Encoded protein: CATSDQGYGYTF.